These T cell receptor beta chains were read from a single sample in a study of cytomegalovirus exposure and HLA in healthy donors. Repertoires were generated with immunoSEQ multiplex PCR, while TCRdb's copy carries only in-frame clones and drops some. The sample lists around 91,000 clones, approximately 64% seen once, with 3.2% in the top ten. The sequenced material came from PBMCs. These receptors were collected from a man between 60 and 75 years old in good health and CMV-seronegative. CDR3s include the opening cysteine and the closing phenylalanine or tryptophan. D genes are given only for firm matches. For some rows the clone size is stated as once, few or many, or as a class when expanded; others skip it.

j_call: TRBJ2-1
cdr3_length: 17
clone_size: once
v_call: TRBV4-2
d_call: TRBD2
cdr3_aa: CASSQGTLAGLHNEQFF
cdr3_nt: TGTGCCAGCAGCCAAGGTACGCTAGCGGGGCTTCACAATGAGCAGTTCTTC

j_call: TRBJ1-4
cdr3_length: 15
clone_size: NA
v_call: TRBV27
d_call: TRBD1
cdr3_aa: CASSPLQGNNEKLFF
cdr3_nt: TGTGCCAGCAGTCCTCTACAGGGGAATAATGAAAAACTGTTTTTT

j_call: TRBJ2-5
cdr3_length: 11
clone_size: few
v_call: TRBV7-9
d_call: NA
cdr3_aa: CASSYPSEQYF
cdr3_nt: TGTGCCAGCAGCTACCCCTCTGAGCAGTACTTC

j_call: TRBJ2-1
cdr3_length: 12
clone_size: NA
v_call: TRBV10-3
d_call: NA
cdr3_aa: CAISPAENEQFF
cdr3_nt: TGTGCCATCAGTCCCGCCGAGAATGAGCAGTTCTTC

j_call: TRBJ1-3
cdr3_length: 15
clone_size: few
v_call: TRBV11-2
d_call: TRBD1
cdr3_aa: CASSVQGALGNTIYF
cdr3_nt: TGTGCCAGCAGCGTACAGGGGGCGCTTGGAAACACCATATATTTT

j_call: TRBJ2-2
cdr3_length: 13
clone_size: NA
v_call: TRBV6-4
d_call: NA
cdr3_aa: CASSAGLLGELFF
cdr3_nt: TGTGCCAGCAGTGCGGGACTTCTCGGGGAGCTGTTTTTT

j_call: TRBJ1-2
cdr3_length: 14
clone_size: NA
v_call: TRBV5-1
d_call: NA
cdr3_aa: CASKRTADNYGYTF
cdr3_nt: TGCGCCAGCAAGAGAACCGCGGATAACTATGGCTACACCTTC

j_call: TRBJ2-2
cdr3_length: 15
clone_size: NA
v_call: TRBV27
d_call: TRBD1
cdr3_aa: CASSPGDREAGELFF
cdr3_nt: TGTGCCAGCAGTCCCGGGGACAGGGAGGCCGGGGAGCTGTTTTTT

j_call: TRBJ2-7
cdr3_length: 18
clone_size: once
v_call: TRBV6-1
d_call: TRBD1
cdr3_aa: CASSVGLRGTALSGEQYF
cdr3_nt: TGTGCCAGCAGTGTCGGGTTAAGAGGGACAGCTCTTTCTGGCGAGCAGTACTTC

j_call: TRBJ2-7
cdr3_length: 13
clone_size: once
v_call: TRBV18
d_call: NA
cdr3_aa: CASSPGSGAEQYF
cdr3_nt: TGTGCCAGCTCACCAGGGTCAGGGGCCGAGCAGTACTTC

j_call: TRBJ2-2
cdr3_length: 16
clone_size: NA
v_call: TRBV11-3
d_call: NA
cdr3_aa: CASSLDSSPNTGELFF
cdr3_nt: TGTGCCAGCAGCTTAGATTCGAGCCCGAACACCGGGGAGCTGTTTTTT

j_call: TRBJ2-1
cdr3_length: 17
clone_size: NA
v_call: TRBV4-1
d_call: TRBD2
cdr3_aa: CASSPTRGEASYNEQFF
cdr3_nt: TGCGCCAGCAGCCCGACCCGGGGGGAGGCATCCTACAATGAGCAGTTCTTC

j_call: TRBJ1-5
cdr3_length: 15
clone_size: NA
v_call: TRBV6-1
d_call: TRBD1
cdr3_aa: CASSDQRDRPRPQHF
cdr3_nt: TGTGCCAGCAGCGACCAAAGGGACAGGCCACGGCCCCAGCATTTT

j_call: TRBJ1-5
cdr3_length: 15
clone_size: NA
v_call: TRBV10-3
d_call: NA
cdr3_aa: CAISGQGRSNQPQHF
cdr3_nt: TGTGCCATCAGTGGCCAGGGTCGGAGCAATCAGCCCCAGCATTTT

j_call: TRBJ1-6
cdr3_length: 16
clone_size: NA
v_call: TRBV19
d_call: TRBD1
cdr3_aa: CASSILLGQGSSPLHF
cdr3_nt: TGTGCCAGTAGTATACTCCTGGGACAGGGGAGTTCACCCCTCCACTTT

j_call: TRBJ2-1
cdr3_length: 16
clone_size: NA
v_call: TRBV6-4
d_call: TRBD2
cdr3_aa: CASSDRWLAEDNEQFF
cdr3_nt: TGTGCCAGCAGTGACCGGTGGCTAGCGGAAGACAATGAGCAGTTCTTC

j_call: TRBJ2-7
cdr3_length: 18
clone_size: NA
v_call: TRBV15
d_call: TRBD2
cdr3_aa: CATSRGTSGGTFRDEQYF
cdr3_nt: TGTGCCACCAGCAGAGGAACTAGCGGGGGCACTTTTCGGGACGAGCAGTACTTC

j_call: TRBJ1-2
cdr3_length: 10
clone_size: NA
v_call: TRBV29-1
d_call: NA
cdr3_aa: CSADYYGYTF
cdr3_nt: TGCAGCGCAGACTACTATGGCTACACCTTC

j_call: TRBJ2-3
cdr3_length: 14
clone_size: NA
v_call: TRBV11-3
d_call: NA
cdr3_aa: CASSSGHRTDTQYF
cdr3_nt: TGTGCCAGCAGCTCCGGACACCGCACAGATACGCAGTATTTT

j_call: TRBJ1-2
cdr3_length: 17
clone_size: NA
v_call: TRBV7-3
d_call: NA
cdr3_aa: CASSLNPQAGHNYGYTF
cdr3_nt: TGTGCCAGCAGCTTAAATCCCCAGGCAGGGCATAACTATGGCTACACCTTC

j_call: TRBJ1-1
cdr3_length: 15
clone_size: NA
v_call: TRBV29-1
d_call: NA
cdr3_aa: CSVAGTDQGGTEAFF
cdr3_nt: TGCAGCGTTGCGGGCACCGATCAAGGAGGCACTGAAGCTTTCTTT

j_call: TRBJ2-1
cdr3_length: 14
clone_size: few
v_call: TRBV5-1
d_call: NA
cdr3_aa: CASSLAGRDNEQFF
cdr3_nt: TGCGCCAGCAGCTTGGCGGGTAGAGACAATGAGCAGTTCTTC

j_call: TRBJ2-1
cdr3_length: 16
clone_size: NA
v_call: TRBV5-1
d_call: TRBD2
cdr3_aa: CASSSGELAGSDEQFF
cdr3_nt: TGCGCCAGCAGCTCAGGGGAATTAGCGGGAAGCGATGAGCAGTTCTTC

j_call: TRBJ2-3
cdr3_length: 17
clone_size: NA
v_call: TRBV9
d_call: TRBD2
cdr3_aa: CASSVEASGGAKDTQYF
cdr3_nt: TGTGCCAGCAGCGTAGAGGCTAGCGGGGGGGCGAAAGATACGCAGTATTTT

j_call: TRBJ1-1
cdr3_length: 13
clone_size: NA
v_call: TRBV9
d_call: NA
cdr3_aa: CASSGKIRGEAFF
cdr3_nt: TGTGCCAGCAGCGGGAAAATTAGAGGTGAAGCTTTCTTT

j_call: TRBJ2-1
cdr3_length: 14
clone_size: once
v_call: TRBV28
d_call: NA
cdr3_aa: CASGTRTGGTEQFF
cdr3_nt: TGTGCCAGCGGTACCCGGACAGGCGGGACTGAGCAGTTCTTC

j_call: TRBJ1-3
cdr3_length: 16
clone_size: NA
v_call: TRBV10-2
d_call: TRBD1
cdr3_aa: CASSESWDRTGNTIYF
cdr3_nt: TGCGCCAGCAGTGAGTCGTGGGACAGGACTGGAAACACCATATATTTT

j_call: TRBJ2-5
cdr3_length: 14
clone_size: NA
v_call: TRBV5-1
d_call: NA
cdr3_aa: CASSLGSGQETQYF
cdr3_nt: TGCGCCAGCAGCTTGGGTAGCGGTCAAGAGACCCAGTACTTC

j_call: TRBJ1-1
cdr3_length: 16
clone_size: few
v_call: TRBV6-5
d_call: NA
cdr3_aa: CASSYRSALANTEAFF
cdr3_nt: TGTGCCAGCAGTTATCGGTCAGCACTAGCCAACACTGAAGCTTTCTTT

j_call: TRBJ2-4
cdr3_length: 13
clone_size: NA
v_call: TRBV9
d_call: NA
cdr3_aa: CASSAGTPNIQYF
cdr3_nt: TGTGCCAGCAGCGCCGGGACACCAAACATTCAGTACTTC

j_call: TRBJ1-6
cdr3_length: 14
clone_size: NA
v_call: TRBV6-4
d_call: NA
cdr3_aa: CASSDGRENSPLHF
cdr3_nt: TGTGCCAGCAGTGATGGCAGGGAAAATTCACCCCTCCACTTT

j_call: TRBJ1-6
cdr3_length: 13
clone_size: NA
v_call: TRBV5-1
d_call: TRBD1
cdr3_aa: CASQGDMNSPLHF
cdr3_nt: TGCGCCAGTCAGGGGGATATGAATTCACCCCTCCACTTT

j_call: TRBJ2-6
cdr3_length: 17
clone_size: NA
v_call: TRBV12-5
d_call: TRBD2
cdr3_aa: CASGLDLAASGANVLTF
cdr3_nt: TGTGCTAGTGGTTTGGATCTAGCGGCCTCTGGGGCCAACGTCCTGACTTTC

j_call: TRBJ1-1
cdr3_length: 15
clone_size: few
v_call: TRBV7-2
d_call: NA
cdr3_aa: CASSLYRVGMAEAFF
cdr3_nt: TGTGCCAGCAGCTTATACAGGGTAGGAATGGCTGAAGCTTTCTTT

j_call: TRBJ2-5
cdr3_length: 16
clone_size: NA
v_call: TRBV5-1
d_call: TRBD2
cdr3_aa: CASSLNAGGRQETQYF
cdr3_nt: TGCGCCAGCAGCTTGAATGCGGGGGGGAGACAAGAGACCCAGTACTTC

j_call: TRBJ2-7
cdr3_length: 14
clone_size: NA
v_call: TRBV11-1
d_call: TRBD1
cdr3_aa: CASSHDRGLDEQYF
cdr3_nt: TGTGCCAGCAGCCATGACAGGGGGCTGGACGAGCAGTACTTC

j_call: TRBJ2-1
cdr3_length: 16
clone_size: NA
v_call: TRBV6-4
d_call: TRBD2
cdr3_aa: CASSDGFSGGDNEQFF
cdr3_nt: TGTGCCAGCAGTGACGGGTTTAGCGGGGGGGACAATGAGCAGTTCTTC

j_call: TRBJ2-6
cdr3_length: 15
clone_size: NA
v_call: TRBV5-1
d_call: NA
cdr3_aa: CASSLTGTGANVLTF
cdr3_nt: TGCGCCAGCAGCTTGACAGGGACTGGGGCCAACGTCCTGACTTTC

j_call: TRBJ2-7
cdr3_length: 13
clone_size: NA
v_call: TRBV10-1
d_call: NA
cdr3_aa: CARGSGYGYEQYF
cdr3_nt: TGCGCCAGAGGGAGCGGTTATGGCTACGAGCAGTACTTC

j_call: TRBJ2-7
cdr3_length: 13
clone_size: few
v_call: TRBV28
d_call: NA
cdr3_aa: CATLSGTNYEQYF
cdr3_nt: TGTGCCACCTTATCCGGGACAAACTACGAGCAGTACTTC

j_call: TRBJ2-1
cdr3_length: 16
clone_size: NA
v_call: TRBV5-1
d_call: TRBD2
cdr3_aa: CASSLLAGGPVNEQFF
cdr3_nt: TGCGCCAGCAGCTTGCTAGCGGGAGGGCCGGTCAATGAGCAGTTCTTC

j_call: TRBJ2-7
cdr3_length: 13
clone_size: NA
v_call: TRBV5-5
d_call: NA
cdr3_aa: CASRTGLPYEQYF
cdr3_nt: TGTGCCAGCCGCACGGGACTCCCCTACGAGCAGTACTTC

j_call: TRBJ2-7
cdr3_length: 20
clone_size: NA
v_call: TRBV5-1
d_call: TRBD2
cdr3_aa: CASSLVLPTSGREASSEQYF
cdr3_nt: TGCGCCAGCAGCTTGGTACTTCCGACTAGCGGGAGGGAGGCTTCATCCGAGCAGTACTTC

j_call: TRBJ1-2
cdr3_length: 14
clone_size: few
v_call: TRBV7-9
d_call: TRBD1
cdr3_aa: CASSDSDRGYGYTF
cdr3_nt: TGTGCCAGCAGCGATTCGGACAGGGGCTATGGCTACACCTTC

j_call: TRBJ2-7
cdr3_length: 15
clone_size: NA
v_call: TRBV6-5
d_call: TRBD2
cdr3_aa: CASSRPSGITYEQYF
cdr3_nt: TGTGCCAGCAGCCGACCTAGCGGGATCACCTACGAGCAGTACTTC

j_call: TRBJ2-1
cdr3_length: 13
clone_size: NA
v_call: TRBV7-9
d_call: NA
cdr3_aa: CASTPWGDREQFF
cdr3_nt: TGTGCCAGCACCCCCTGGGGGGACAGAGAGCAGTTCTTC

j_call: TRBJ1-1
cdr3_length: 19
clone_size: NA
v_call: TRBV5-1
d_call: TRBD1
cdr3_aa: CASSSRDRVKLWGNTEAFF
cdr3_nt: TGCGCCAGCAGCTCGCGGGACAGGGTGAAACTCTGGGGGAACACTGAAGCTTTCTTT

j_call: TRBJ2-1
cdr3_length: 14
clone_size: NA
v_call: TRBV29-1
d_call: TRBD2
cdr3_aa: CSVEPRGGLDEQFF
cdr3_nt: TGCAGCGTTGAACCGCGGGGGGGCCTCGATGAGCAGTTCTTC

j_call: TRBJ1-2
cdr3_length: 14
clone_size: once
v_call: TRBV6-5
d_call: NA
cdr3_aa: CASSPSRANYGYTF
cdr3_nt: TGTGCCAGCAGTCCATCTAGAGCTAACTATGGCTACACCTTC

j_call: TRBJ2-6
cdr3_length: 17
clone_size: NA
v_call: TRBV5-1
d_call: TRBD1
cdr3_aa: CASSLWTGGAGANVLTF
cdr3_nt: TGCGCCAGCAGCTTGTGGACAGGGGGCGCCGGGGCCAACGTCCTGACTTTC

j_call: TRBJ1-4
cdr3_length: 14
clone_size: NA
v_call: TRBV5-5
d_call: TRBD1
cdr3_aa: CASSLQGLGEKLFF
cdr3_nt: TGTGCCAGCAGCTTACAGGGGTTAGGGGAAAAACTGTTTTTT

j_call: TRBJ2-1
cdr3_length: 17
clone_size: few
v_call: TRBV15
d_call: TRBD2
cdr3_aa: CATSRGGLASIYNEQFF
cdr3_nt: TGTGCCACCAGCAGAGGGGGACTAGCGTCGATATACAATGAGCAGTTCTTC

j_call: TRBJ1-5
cdr3_length: 16
clone_size: few
v_call: TRBV29-1
d_call: NA
cdr3_aa: CSVQAGDIRGNQPQHF
cdr3_nt: TGCAGCGTCCAGGCGGGGGATATTCGGGGCAATCAGCCCCAGCATTTT

j_call: TRBJ2-7
cdr3_length: 14
clone_size: medium-sized
v_call: TRBV6-5
d_call: TRBD2
cdr3_aa: CASGPAGGSYEQYF
cdr3_nt: TGTGCCAGTGGACCAGCGGGAGGGTCCTACGAGCAGTACTTC

j_call: TRBJ1-1
cdr3_length: 13
clone_size: NA
v_call: TRBV19
d_call: NA
cdr3_aa: CASSIDLAGEAFF
cdr3_nt: TGTGCCAGTAGTATAGATCTAGCTGGGGAAGCTTTCTTT

j_call: TRBJ1-5
cdr3_length: 15
clone_size: once
v_call: TRBV5-1
d_call: NA
cdr3_aa: CASSLAGYSNQPQHF
cdr3_nt: TGCGCCAGCAGCTTGGCGGGGTATAGCAATCAGCCCCAGCATTTT

j_call: TRBJ1-6
cdr3_length: 18
clone_size: NA
v_call: TRBV11-2
d_call: NA
cdr3_aa: CASSRQTAAGIYNSPLHF
cdr3_nt: TGTGCCAGCAGCCGTCAGACGGCGGCGGGAATCTATAATTCACCCCTCCACTTT

j_call: TRBJ2-5
cdr3_length: 16
clone_size: NA
v_call: TRBV14
d_call: NA
cdr3_aa: CASSRTGSGPEETQYF
cdr3_nt: TGTGCCAGCAGCCGTACAGGGTCAGGTCCGGAAGAGACCCAGTACTTC